This T cell receptor beta chain was found in a study of beta chain features in type 1 diabetes. Findings and caveats of the study: A moderate, significant TCRB CDR3 shortening appeared in type 1 diabetes across four CD4+ subsets.

As every portion of the isolated RNA was reverse transcribed, the sequencing read expressed TCRB transcripts. An average around 3.3 million reads came from naive, central memory and regulatory T cell samples. This table comes from immunoSEQ multiplex PCR, and its TCRdb copy is limited to in-frame clones, with some not included. Among roughly 730,000 clones listed, 13% were seen once. This clone was counted between two and nine times. Its antigen is still unknown. Other DNA variants within this sample encode the same CDR3. CD45RO/CCR7/CD25/CD127/CD95/CD27 staining was used to isolate CD4+ naive, central memory, regulatory and stem cell-like memory cells by sorting. Sequenced sample: naive CD4+ T cells from blood. The clonotype comes from a man between 18 and 29 years old with type 1 diabetes.

Here the CDR3 DNA reads TGTGCCAGCTCACCAGGACAGGGCGACTATGGCTACACCTTC. Its protein product is CASSPGQGDYGYTF. The rearrangement uses TRBV18 and TRBJ1-2; 8 bases are a match to TRBD1. Germline V gene sequence: CDR1 KGHSH, CDR2 LQKENI. The ends lost 2 bases at V and 3 bases at J; junction bases unmatched: 2. This CDR3 is built from 14 residues.